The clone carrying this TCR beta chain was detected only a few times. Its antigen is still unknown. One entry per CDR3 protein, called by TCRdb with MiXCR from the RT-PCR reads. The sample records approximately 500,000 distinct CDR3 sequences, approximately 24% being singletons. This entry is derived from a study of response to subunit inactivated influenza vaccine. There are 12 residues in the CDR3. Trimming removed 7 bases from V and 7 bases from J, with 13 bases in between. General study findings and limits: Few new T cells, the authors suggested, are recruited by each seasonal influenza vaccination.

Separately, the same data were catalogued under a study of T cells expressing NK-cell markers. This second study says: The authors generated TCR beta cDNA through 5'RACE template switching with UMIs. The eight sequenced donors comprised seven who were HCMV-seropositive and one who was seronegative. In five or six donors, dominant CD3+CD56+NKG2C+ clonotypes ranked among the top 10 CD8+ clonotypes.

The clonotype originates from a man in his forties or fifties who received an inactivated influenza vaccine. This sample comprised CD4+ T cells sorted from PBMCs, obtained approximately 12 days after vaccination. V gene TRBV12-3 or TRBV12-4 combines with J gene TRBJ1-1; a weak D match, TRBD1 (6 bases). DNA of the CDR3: TGTGCCAGCACTCACGAGGGGGGTGAAGCTTTCTTT. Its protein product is CASTHEGGEAFF.